This T cell receptor (beta chain) emerged from a study of graft-versus-host responses after intestinal transplantation. Germline V CDR1 and CDR2: SGHDT, YYEEEE. V lost 5 bases to trimming and J lost 10 bases, with 16 bases between them. The CDR3 spans 13 residues. TCRdb's table, derived via immunoSEQ multiplex PCR, lists solely in-frame clones and lacks some. The sample shows more than 50,000 clones, about 90% of them seen only once. This clone was seen a single time. The TCR was taken from a human patient who received an intestinal transplant, so some T cells may come from the graft donor. The genes are TRBV5-6 and TRBJ2-1; D may be TRBD1 (5 bases). The sequenced sample was PBMCs, obtained 118 to 130 days after intestinal transplantation. The CDR3 nucleotides read TGTGCCAGCAGTCCCGACAGCGCCCCCGAGCAGTTCTTC. It encodes CASSPDSAPEQFF.